This T cell receptor beta chain was recovered during a study of shared clonotypes between healthy human individuals. Study-wide points: Though the depth was large, rarefaction showed that sorted-subset sequencing was incomplete.

Data came from immunoSEQ multiplex PCR; TCRdb stores just in-frame clones and leaves some out. The data show roughly 2.4 million clones, approximately 96% seen once. The CDR3 length is 13 residues. The V and J ends lost 2 bases and 10 bases, in that order; junction bases with no gene match: 8. The germline gives CDR1 WNHNN, CDR2 SYGVQD (reference sequence). As concerns this clone: Its antigen is still unknown.

This clonotype was sampled from a man younger than 30 in good health. Sequencing was done on a sample of naive CD4+ T cells sorted from blood. Subset meaning: CD45RA+ positively selected. The chain recombines TRBV10-1 with TRBJ2-7; TRBD1 matches 7 bases. The CDR3 DNA reads as TGCGCCAGCAGTGAGATTCAGGGGGTGGCTCAGTACTTC. This translates into CASSEIQGVAQYF.